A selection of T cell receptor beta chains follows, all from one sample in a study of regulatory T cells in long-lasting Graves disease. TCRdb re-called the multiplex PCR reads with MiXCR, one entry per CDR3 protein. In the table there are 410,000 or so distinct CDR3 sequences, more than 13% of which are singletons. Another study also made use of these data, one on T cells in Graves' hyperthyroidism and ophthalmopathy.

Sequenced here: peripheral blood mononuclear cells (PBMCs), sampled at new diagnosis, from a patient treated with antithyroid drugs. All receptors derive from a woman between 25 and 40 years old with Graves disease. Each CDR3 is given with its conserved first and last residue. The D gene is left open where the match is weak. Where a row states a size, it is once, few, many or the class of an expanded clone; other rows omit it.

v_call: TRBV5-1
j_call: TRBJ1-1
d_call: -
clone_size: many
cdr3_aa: CASSPLDGAATEAFF
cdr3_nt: TGCGCCAGCAGCCCCCTCGACGGCGCGGCAACTGAAGCTTTCTTT

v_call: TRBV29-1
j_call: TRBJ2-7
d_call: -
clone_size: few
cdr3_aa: CSVGNSYEQYF
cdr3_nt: TGCAGCGTTGGAAACTCCTACGAGCAGTACTTC

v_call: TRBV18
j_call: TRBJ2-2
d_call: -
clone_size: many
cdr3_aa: CASSPPSRNTGELFF
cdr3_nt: TGTGCCAGCTCACCTCCTTCACGGAACACCGGGGAGCTGTTTTTT

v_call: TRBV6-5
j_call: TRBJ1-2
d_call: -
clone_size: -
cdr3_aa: CASSYSPPRRGYGYTF
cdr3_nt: TGTGCCAGCAGTTACTCTCCTCCTAGACGTGGGTATGGCTACACCTTC

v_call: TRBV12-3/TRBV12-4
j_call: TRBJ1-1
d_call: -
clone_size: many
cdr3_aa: CASSPRGYTEAFF
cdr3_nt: TGTGCCAGCAGTCCCCGGGGCTACACTGAAGCTTTCTTT

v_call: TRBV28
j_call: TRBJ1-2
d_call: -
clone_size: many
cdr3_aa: CASSLSTAGYTF
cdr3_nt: TGTGCCAGCAGTTTAAGTACGGCCGGCTACACCTTC

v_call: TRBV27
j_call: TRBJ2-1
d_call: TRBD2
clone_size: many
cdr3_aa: CASSLGWTSGSGEQFF
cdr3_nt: TGTGCCAGCAGTTTAGGTTGGACTAGCGGGAGTGGGGAGCAGTTCTTC

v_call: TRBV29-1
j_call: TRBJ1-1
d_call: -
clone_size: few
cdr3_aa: CSVEQGIWGTEAFF
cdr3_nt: TGCAGCGTTGAGCAGGGGATTTGGGGCACTGAAGCTTTCTTT

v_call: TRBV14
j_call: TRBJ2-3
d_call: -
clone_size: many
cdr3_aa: CASSQSGLRTDTQYF
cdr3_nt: TGTGCCAGCAGCCAGAGCGGGTTGAGAACAGATACGCAGTATTTT

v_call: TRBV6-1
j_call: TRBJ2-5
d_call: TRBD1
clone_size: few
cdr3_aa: CASRAPWSGGKETQYF
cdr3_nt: TGTGCCAGCAGGGCCCCGTGGTCAGGGGGTAAAGAGACCCAGTACTTC

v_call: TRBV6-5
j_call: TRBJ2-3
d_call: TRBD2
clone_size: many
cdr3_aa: CASSYLPAGLVSDTQYF
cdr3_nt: TGTGCCAGCAGTTACCTCCCGGCGGGACTAGTATCAGATACGCAGTATTTT

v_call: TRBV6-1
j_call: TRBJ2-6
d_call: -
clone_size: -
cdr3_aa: CASRHAGTGANVLTF
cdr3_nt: TGTGCCAGCAGACACGCAGGGACTGGGGCCAACGTCCTGACTTTC

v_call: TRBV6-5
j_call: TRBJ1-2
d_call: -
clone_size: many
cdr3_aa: CASSYSGRGTEGYTF
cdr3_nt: TGTGCCAGCAGTTACTCTGGTCGGGGGACGGAGGGCTACACCTTC

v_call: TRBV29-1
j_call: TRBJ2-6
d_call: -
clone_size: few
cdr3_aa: CSAGGTEGSGANVLTF
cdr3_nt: TGCAGCGCCGGCGGGACGGAGGGTTCCGGGGCCAACGTCCTGACTTTC

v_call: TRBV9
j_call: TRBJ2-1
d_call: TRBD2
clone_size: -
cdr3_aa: CASSVESGRVGNEQFF
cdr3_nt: TGTGCCAGCAGCGTAGAGAGCGGGAGGGTGGGGAATGAGCAGTTCTTC

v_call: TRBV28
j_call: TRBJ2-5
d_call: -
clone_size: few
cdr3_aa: CASSGRLDATETQYF
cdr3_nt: TGTGCCAGCAGCGGTAGACTAGATGCAACGGAGACCCAGTACTTC

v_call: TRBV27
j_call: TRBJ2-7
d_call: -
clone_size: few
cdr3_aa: CASSQGRSSEQYF
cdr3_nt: TGTGCCAGCAGTCAGGGTAGGAGTAGCGAGCAGTACTTC

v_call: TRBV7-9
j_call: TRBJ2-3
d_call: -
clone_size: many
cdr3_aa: CASSYRTGGSTDTQYF
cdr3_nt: TGTGCCAGCAGCTACCGGACGGGCGGGAGCACAGATACGCAGTATTTT

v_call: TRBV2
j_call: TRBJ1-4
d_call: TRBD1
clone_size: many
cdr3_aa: CASSGQGLGKLFF
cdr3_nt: TGTGCCAGCAGTGGACAGGGCCTGGGGAAACTGTTTTTT

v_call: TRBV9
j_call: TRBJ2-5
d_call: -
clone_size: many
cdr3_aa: CASSVGGETQYF
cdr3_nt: TGTGCCAGCAGCGTAGGGGGAGAGACCCAGTACTTC

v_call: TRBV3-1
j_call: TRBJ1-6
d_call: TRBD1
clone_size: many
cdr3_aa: CASSYGTGRSPLHF
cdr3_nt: TGTGCCAGCAGCTACGGGACAGGGCGTTCACCCCTCCACTTT

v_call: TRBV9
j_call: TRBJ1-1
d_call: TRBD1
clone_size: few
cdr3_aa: CASSGLTGEDVKIF
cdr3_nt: TGTGCCAGCAGCGGACTTACAGGGGAGGATGTTAAAATCTTT

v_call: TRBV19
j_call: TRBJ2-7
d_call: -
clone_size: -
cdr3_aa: CASSISAGTSYEQYF
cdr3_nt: TGTGCCAGTAGTATATCAGCCGGGACCTCCTACGAGCAGTACTTC

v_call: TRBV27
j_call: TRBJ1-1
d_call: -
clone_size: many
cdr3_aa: CASSFLQGTEAFF
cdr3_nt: TGTGCCAGCAGTTTCCTTCAGGGGACTGAAGCTTTCTTT

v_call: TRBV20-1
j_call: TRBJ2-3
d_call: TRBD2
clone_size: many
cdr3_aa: CSAEREGDTQYF
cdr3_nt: TGCAGTGCGGAGCGGGAGGGTGATACGCAGTATTTT

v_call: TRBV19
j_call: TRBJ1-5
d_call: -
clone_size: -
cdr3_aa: CASSPDAYSNQPQHF
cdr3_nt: TGTGCCAGTAGTCCGGACGCCTATAGCAATCAGCCCCAGCATTTT

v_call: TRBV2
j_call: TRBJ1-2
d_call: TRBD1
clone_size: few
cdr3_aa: CASRDRGRAGYTF
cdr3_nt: TGTGCCAGCAGAGACAGGGGGCGGGCTGGCTACACCTTC

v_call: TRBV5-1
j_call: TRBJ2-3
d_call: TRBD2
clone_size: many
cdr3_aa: CASRPGPSGSTDTQYF
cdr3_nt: TGCGCCAGCAGGCCCGGCCCTAGCGGTAGCACAGATACGCAGTATTTT

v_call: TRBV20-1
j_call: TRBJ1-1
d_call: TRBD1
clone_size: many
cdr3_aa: CSALGTGAGAFF
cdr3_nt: TGCAGTGCTCTGGGGACAGGGGCCGGAGCTTTCTTT

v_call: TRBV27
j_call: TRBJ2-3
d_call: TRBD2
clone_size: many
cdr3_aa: CASSLGLAPSTDTQYF
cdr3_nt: TGTGCCAGCAGCCTCGGACTAGCGCCGAGCACAGATACGCAGTATTTT

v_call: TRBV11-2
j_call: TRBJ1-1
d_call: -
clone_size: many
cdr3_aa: CASSLDHVTAEAFF
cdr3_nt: TGTGCCAGCAGCTTAGATCATGTGACGGCTGAAGCTTTCTTT

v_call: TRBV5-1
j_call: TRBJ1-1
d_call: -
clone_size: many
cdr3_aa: CASRADTEAFF
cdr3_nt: TGCGCCAGCAGAGCAGACACTGAAGCTTTCTTT

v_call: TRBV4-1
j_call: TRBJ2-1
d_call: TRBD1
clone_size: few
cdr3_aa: CASSQVPQGQGIGDEQFF
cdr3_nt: TGCGCCAGCAGCCAAGTTCCTCAGGGACAGGGGATAGGGGATGAGCAGTTCTTC

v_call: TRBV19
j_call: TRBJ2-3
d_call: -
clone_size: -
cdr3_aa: CASSIGPAQKDTQYF
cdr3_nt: TGTGCCAGTAGTATTGGCCCCGCCCAGAAAGATACGCAGTATTTT

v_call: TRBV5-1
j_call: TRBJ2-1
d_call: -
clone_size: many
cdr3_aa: CASSLALGRYNEQFF
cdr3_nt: TGCGCCAGCAGCTTGGCCTTAGGCAGATACAATGAGCAGTTCTTC

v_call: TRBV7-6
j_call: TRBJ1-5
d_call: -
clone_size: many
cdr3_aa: CASSRSENQPQHF
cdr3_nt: TGTGCCAGCAGCCGGAGCGAAAATCAGCCCCAGCATTTT

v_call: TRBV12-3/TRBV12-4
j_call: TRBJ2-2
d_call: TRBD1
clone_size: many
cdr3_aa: CASSLTVAGGRELFF
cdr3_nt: TGTGCCAGCAGTTTAACTGTCGCAGGGGGAAGGGAGCTGTTTTTT

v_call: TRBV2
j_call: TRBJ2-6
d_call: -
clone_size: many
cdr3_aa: CASTEGGAGANVLTF
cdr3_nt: TGTGCCAGCACCGAGGGGGGAGCTGGGGCCAACGTCCTGACTTTC

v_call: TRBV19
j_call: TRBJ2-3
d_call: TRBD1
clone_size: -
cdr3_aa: CASWDRADTQYF
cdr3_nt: TGTGCCAGTTGGGACAGGGCAGATACGCAGTATTTT

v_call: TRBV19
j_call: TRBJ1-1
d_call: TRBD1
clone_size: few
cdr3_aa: CASSILWGQGTEAFF
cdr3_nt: TGTGCCAGTAGTATATTATGGGGACAGGGTACTGAAGCTTTCTTT

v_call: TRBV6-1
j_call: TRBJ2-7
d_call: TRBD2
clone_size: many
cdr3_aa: CASSSGIGYEQYF
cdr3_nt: TGTGCCAGCAGTAGCGGGATCGGGTACGAGCAGTACTTC

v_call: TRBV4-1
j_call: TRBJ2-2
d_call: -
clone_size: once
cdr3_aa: CASSQDSGITGELFF
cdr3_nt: TGCGCCAGCAGCCAAGATAGTGGGATCACCGGGGAGCTATTTTTT